The rows below give T cell receptor beta chains drawn from one sample of a study of T cell responses to AZD1222 COVID-19 vaccine. The repertoire was sequenced with immunoSEQ multiplex PCR; TCRdb's copy has only in-frame clones and lacks some. The repertoire holds approximately 90,000 clones, 89% seen once, with about 5.5% in the top ten. The sample here was peripheral blood, taken 28 days after the second AZD1222 dose. Receptor source: an adult who received the AZD1222 COVID-19 vaccine. CDR3s include the opening cysteine and the closing phenylalanine or tryptophan. D genes are given only for firm matches. Size is omitted from some rows. Given values are once, few, many or a class for expanded clones.

j_call | v_call | d_call | clone_size | cdr3_nt | cdr3_aa
TRBJ1-1 | TRBV30 | - | - | TGTGCCTGGAGTGCCCTGGTCACTGAAGCTTTCTTT | CAWSALVTEAFF
TRBJ1-1 | TRBV30 | TRBD1 | - | TGTGCCTGGATTCAGGGGGTAGGGAACACTGAAGCTTTCTTT | CAWIQGVGNTEAFF
TRBJ1-2 | TRBV7-9 | - | - | TGTGCCAGCAGCTCGAACCACCTACAGAGTACTAACTATGGCTACACCTTC | CASSSNHLQSTNYGYTF
TRBJ1-5 | TRBV19 | - | - | TGTGCCAGTAGTAACAGACCTCCTCTCAATCAGCCCCAGCATTTT | CASSNRPPLNQPQHF
TRBJ2-7 | TRBV25-1 | - | - | TGTGCCAGCAGTTCAGATTCCTACGAGCAGTACTTC | CASSSDSYEQYF
TRBJ2-1 | TRBV10-2 | TRBD2 | once | TGCGCCAGCGCAATGGCTAGCGGGGGGCTTTACTCGGATGAGCAGTTCTTC | CASAMASGGLYSDEQFF
TRBJ1-5 | TRBV7-2 | TRBD1 | - | TGTGCCAGCAGCTTAGGATTCGGGACAGGGCAGCCCCAGCATTTT | CASSLGFGTGQPQHF
TRBJ2-1 | TRBV7-9 | - | - | TGTGCCAGCAGGGGCTACAATGAGCAGTTCTTC | CASRGYNEQFF
TRBJ1-1 | TRBV12-3/TRBV12-4 | - | - | TGTGCCAGCAGTTTTTTAGGCACTGAAGCTTTCTTT | CASSFLGTEAFF
TRBJ2-5 | TRBV5-4 | - | - | TGTGCCAGCAGCTTGGGGGTAGAGACCCAGTACTTC | CASSLGVETQYF
TRBJ2-3 | TRBV7-2 | - | - | TGTGCCAGCAGCTTAGGAGATGTGACAGCGGTAGTTTCAGATACGCAGTATTTT | CASSLGDVTAVVSDTQYF
TRBJ2-5 | TRBV13 | TRBD1 | - | TGTGCCAGCAGCCCGACCGGGACAGCACAAGAGACCCAGTACTTC | CASSPTGTAQETQYF
TRBJ1-4 | TRBV19 | TRBD1 | - | TGTGCCAGTAGTATCATCGCGGACAGGGGGTCTGAAAAACTGTTTTTT | CASSIIADRGSEKLFF
TRBJ1-5 | TRBV7-8 | - | - | TGTGCCAGCAGCTTATCTCCGGGATCTGGTCAGCCCCAGCATTTT | CASSLSPGSGQPQHF
TRBJ2-2 | TRBV6-2/TRBV6-3 | TRBD2 | - | TGTGCCAGCAGTTCCCGACTAGCGACGAACACCGGGGAGCTGTTTTTT | CASSSRLATNTGELFF
TRBJ2-3 | TRBV4-3 | TRBD1 | - | TGCGCCAGCAGCCAAGATAGAACAGGGGGCACAGATACGCAGTATTTT | CASSQDRTGGTDTQYF
TRBJ1-1 | TRBV25-1 | TRBD1 | - | TGTGCCAGCAGCATTCAGGGGGTAGGCCACACTGAAGCTTTCTTT | CASSIQGVGHTEAFF
TRBJ1-2 | TRBV7-2 | - | - | TGTGCCAGCAGCTTAGGTGGACAGCGCGGGTTTGGCTACACCTTC | CASSLGGQRGFGYTF
TRBJ1-1 | TRBV27 | - | - | TGTGCCAGCAGTTTAAAGTTTGGCAGGATGAACACTGAAGCTTTCTTT | CASSLKFGRMNTEAFF
TRBJ1-1 | TRBV3-1/TRBV3-2 | - | - | TGTGCCAGCAGCCAGGGTCACACTGAAGCTTTCTTT | CASSQGHTEAFF
TRBJ1-3 | TRBV19 | - | - | TGTGCCAGTACCAGGGACAACTCTGGAAACACCATATATTTT | CASTRDNSGNTIYF
TRBJ2-6 | TRBV2 | TRBD1 | - | TGTGCCAGCAGTCCGACAGGGATACCTGGGGCCAACGTCCTGACTTTC | CASSPTGIPGANVLTF
TRBJ1-5 | TRBV29-1 | TRBD1 | - | TGCAGCGTTGGCACAGGGGATTGGCAGCCCCAGCATTTT | CSVGTGDWQPQHF
TRBJ2-7 | TRBV12-3/TRBV12-4 | - | - | TGTGCCAGCAGCATGGGGGGCCGCGGACAGTACTTC | CASSMGGRGQYF
TRBJ2-7 | TRBV5-4 | TRBD2 | few | TGTGCCAGCAGCTTGGATGGCGGGGGGGACTACGAGCAGTACTTC | CASSLDGGGDYEQYF
TRBJ1-1 | TRBV6-5 | - | - | TGTGCCAGCAGGGGCAGGGAGGTACTCACTGAAGCTTTCTTT | CASRGREVLTEAFF
TRBJ2-7 | TRBV28 | - | - | TGTGCCAGCAACCAGCAGGGAAAATACGAGCAGTACTTC | CASNQQGKYEQYF
TRBJ1-1 | TRBV3-1/TRBV3-2 | - | - | TGTGCCAGCAGCCAGGGGCGAAATTTAAACACTGAAGCTTTCTTT | CASSQGRNLNTEAFF
TRBJ2-7 | TRBV6-6 | - | - | TGTGCCAGCAGTCCAGGACTCGCTGCGGATATACTGACCTACGAGCAGTACTTC | CASSPGLAADILTYEQYF
TRBJ1-2 | TRBV20-1 | - | - | TGCAGTGCTCACAGGGAATCGGGCTACACCTTC | CSAHRESGYTF
TRBJ1-4 | TRBV5-1 | TRBD1 | once | TGCGCCAGCAGCTCGGGACAGTCCACAACTAATGAAAAACTGTTTTTT | CASSSGQSTTNEKLFF
TRBJ1-1 | TRBV6-5 | TRBD1 | - | TGTGCCAGCAATAACAGGGGAATCACTGAAGCTTTCTTT | CASNNRGITEAFF
TRBJ1-6 | TRBV24-1 | TRBD1 | - | TGTGCCACCAGTTCCTGGGACAGGGGAAGGAATTCACCCCTCCACTTT | CATSSWDRGRNSPLHF
TRBJ1-3 | TRBV7-9 | - | - | TGTGCCAGCAGCTTGGGGCAGCCCAACTCTGGAAACACCATATATTTT | CASSLGQPNSGNTIYF
TRBJ1-1 | TRBV11-3 | TRBD1 | - | TGTGCCAGCGAAGGGACAGCCTACGAGAACACTGAAGCTTTCTTT | CASEGTAYENTEAFF
TRBJ1-2 | TRBV2 | TRBD1 | - | TGTGCCAGCAACCGGGACAGGGTGTCTGGCTACACCTTC | CASNRDRVSGYTF
TRBJ2-6 | TRBV7-2 | - | - | TGTGCCAGCAGCTTAGCCCCGGCTGGGGCCAACGTCCTGACTTTC | CASSLAPAGANVLTF
TRBJ1-2 | TRBV19 | TRBD1 | few | TGTGCCAGTAGACGACAGGGGGCGGATGGCTACACCTTC | CASRRQGADGYTF
TRBJ1-4 | TRBV4-3 | - | once | TGCGCCAGCAGCCAGCCGGGACAAAGTAATGAAAAACTGTTTTTT | CASSQPGQSNEKLFF
TRBJ1-3 | TRBV3-1/TRBV3-2 | - | - | TGTGCCAGCAGCGCAGGGGCTGGAAACACCATATATTTT | CASSAGAGNTIYF
TRBJ1-6 | TRBV9 | - | - | TGTGCCAGCACCCAGGACAGTTATAATTCACCCCTCCACTTT | CASTQDSYNSPLHF
TRBJ1-1 | TRBV11-2 | - | - | TGTGCCAGCAGCTCCCGGGGAGGGACGGGGCGGTCTGAAGCTTTCTTT | CASSSRGGTGRSEAFF
TRBJ2-1 | TRBV7-2 | - | - | TGTGCCAGCAGCTTAGCGGCAGGTGTGATCAATGAGCAGTTCTTC | CASSLAAGVINEQFF
TRBJ2-7 | TRBV6-5 | - | - | TGTGCCAGCAGTTACTCGTTAGCCAGGCCGGAAGAGTCGTACTTC | CASSYSLARPEESYF
TRBJ1-2 | TRBV15 | - | - | TGTGCCACCAGCAGAAGACAGCTTTCTAACTATGGCTACACCTTC | CATSRRQLSNYGYTF
TRBJ2-3 | TRBV5-1 | TRBD2 | - | TGCGCCAGCAGCCCCCGGACTAGCGGGAGCACAGATACGCAGTATTTT | CASSPRTSGSTDTQYF
TRBJ1-2 | TRBV28 | - | - | TGTGCCAGCGGAGTGGTGAACTATGGCTACACCTTC | CASGVVNYGYTF
TRBJ1-2 | TRBV5-4 | - | - | TGTGCCAGCAGCCCATCTGAGTACTATGGCTACACCTTC | CASSPSEYYGYTF
TRBJ1-4 | TRBV5-6 | TRBD1 | - | TGTGCCAGCAGCTATGACAGGGGGACTGAAAAACTGTTTTTT | CASSYDRGTEKLFF